These 11 T cell receptor beta chains were all obtained from the same sample, sequenced in a study of T cell responses to AZD1222 COVID-19 vaccine. TCRdb's table, derived via immunoSEQ multiplex PCR, lists solely in-frame clones and lacks some. Among some 99,000 clones listed, over 75% were seen once. Material: peripheral blood, obtained on day 0 of AZD1222 vaccination. The receptors originated from an adult in good health.

The J gene is TRBJ1-4, the V gene TRBV28; 10 bases match TRBD1. The CDR3 runs to 14 residues. The trim removed 6 bases at V and 8 bases at J, leaving 6 bases unmatched. The germline gives CDR1 MDHEN, CDR2 SYDVKM. CDR3 in amino acids: CASSFGTGDEKLFF. CDR3 sequence (DNA): TGTGCCAGCAGCTTTGGGACAGGGGACGAAAAACTGTTTTTT.

This rearrangement joins TRBV5-1 to TRBJ2-3; D possibly corresponds to TRBD1 (6 bases). Germline CDR1 SGHRS, CDR2 YFSETQ. The V gene lost 4 bases and the J gene lost 1 base, with 10 bases spanning the gap. CDR3 length: 14 amino acids. The CDR3 bases are TGCGCCAGCAGCCGGGACACTCGCACAGATACGCAGTATTTT. Residues: CASSRDTRTDTQYF.

This clone showed up just once. The rearrangement joins TRBV18 to TRBJ2-3; D not resolved. The V gene lost 4 bases and the J gene lost 2 bases, with 7 bases spanning the gap. There are 13 residues in the CDR3. Germline CDR1 KGHSH, CDR2 LQKENI. The CDR3 loop reads CASSRRTTDTQYF. CDR3 in DNA: TGTGCCAGCTCACGCCGGACCACAGATACGCAGTATTTT.

The V and J genes are TRBV30 and TRBJ2-7; D possibly corresponds to TRBD1 (6 bases). The CDR3 runs 13 residues. Germline loops: CDR1 GTSNPN, CDR2 SVGIG (reference sequence). V dropped 0 bases and J dropped 6 bases, with 12 bases sitting between them. In DNA form, the CDR3 reads TGTGCCTGGAGTGTACGGGCAGGGGCCGAGCAGTACGTC. Translated, it gives CAWSVRAGAEQYV.

The chain has TRBV5-1 and TRBJ2-1, with D hard to call. V lost 4 bases and J 4 bases, leaving 15 bases between the germline ends. The germline gives CDR1 SGHRS, CDR2 YFSETQ. There are 15 residues in the CDR3. CDR3 bases: TGCGCCAGCAGCCCTGGATCCCTTGCTTACAATGAGCAGTTCTTC. Its translation: CASSPGSLAYNEQFF.

The chain links TRBV19 to TRBJ1-1; the D is unclear. Germline-derived CDR1 and CDR2 are LNHDA and SQIVND (reference sequence). The CDR3 spans 15 residues. V was trimmed by 1 base and J by 4 bases, leaving 13 bases between them. The CDR3 sequence is CASSIGGFDATEAFF. Here the CDR3 DNA reads TGTGCCAGTAGTATAGGAGGGTTCGACGCCACTGAAGCTTTCTTT.

This sequence joins TRBV19 and TRBJ2-2; TRBD1 matches 11 bases. CDR1 is LNHDA and CDR2 is SQIVND in the germline V gene (reference sequence). The junction had 2 bases not matched to a gene; V was cut back by 5 bases and J by 6 bases. This CDR3 has 14 residues. CDR3 loop: CASSLGQGAGELFF. The CDR3 DNA reads TGTGCCAGTAGTTTGGGACAGGGGGCCGGGGAGCTGTTTTTT.

This rearrangement joins TRBV5-1 to TRBJ2-7; the match to TRBD2 covers 11 bases. Germline CDR1 reads SGHRS; CDR2 reads YFSETQ. The CDR3 is made up of 16 amino acids. V trimming: 10 bases; J trimming: 2 bases; junction bases outside the gene matches: 14. As DNA, the CDR3 is TGCGCCCGCGCACCTAATAGCGGGAGGGAAGCCTACGAGCAGTACGTC. This encodes CARAPNSGREAYEQYV.

There are a few counts of this clone. The genes are TRBV9 and TRBJ2-2; possible D gene TRBD2, 5 bases. Germline V gene data show CDR1 as SGDLS and CDR2 as YYNGEE. Trimming pared 2 bases from V and 3 bases from J, leaving 11 bases between. There are 15 residues in the CDR3. The CDR3 sequence: CASSVLAVDTGELFF. As DNA, the CDR3 is TGTGCCAGCAGCGTCCTAGCTGTAGACACCGGGGAGCTGTTTTTT.

V is TRBV4-3 and J is TRBJ2-7, with D possibly being TRBD1 or TRBD2 (5 bases each). Germline assignment: CDR1 LGHNA and CDR2 YSLEER. V lost 0 bases and J lost 2, with 11 bases in between. CDR3 length: 15 amino acids. The CDR3 bases are TGCGCCAGCAGCCAAGAAGAGAGGGGAGCCTACGAGCAGTACTTC. This sequence encodes CASSQEERGAYEQYF.

V gene TRBV7-3 combines with J gene TRBJ2-3, with 8 bases lining up with TRBD2. Germline V CDR1 and CDR2: SGHTA, FQGTGA. V lost 5 bases and J lost 3; bases outside the gene matches: 13. The CDR3 contains 17 residues. CDR3 nucleotides: TGTGCCAGCAGCCCCCTCCGGGAGGGGTTAAGTACAGATACGCAGTATTTT. This codes for CASSPLREGLSTDTQYF.